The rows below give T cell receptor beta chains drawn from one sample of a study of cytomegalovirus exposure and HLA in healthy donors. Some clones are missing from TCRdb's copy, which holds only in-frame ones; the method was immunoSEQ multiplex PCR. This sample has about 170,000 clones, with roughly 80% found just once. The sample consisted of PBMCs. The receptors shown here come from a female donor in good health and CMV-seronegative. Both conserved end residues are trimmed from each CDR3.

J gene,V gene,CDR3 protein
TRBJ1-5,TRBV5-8,ASSLQGRGHQPQH
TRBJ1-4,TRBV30,AWSALDRVGEKLF
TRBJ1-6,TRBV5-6,ASSLGQTNSPLH
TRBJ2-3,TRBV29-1,SVGGTPVGDTQY
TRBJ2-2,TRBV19,ASRTAGGFTGELF
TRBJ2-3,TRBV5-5,ASSLAFSTDTQY
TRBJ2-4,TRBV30,ALGSTGTNIQY
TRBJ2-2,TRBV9,ASSVEPGTDYTGELF
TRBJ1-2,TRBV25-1,ASSAGLDRYYGYT
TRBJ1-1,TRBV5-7,ASRPGTAKTEAF
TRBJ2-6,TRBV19,ASSIGGGNSGANVLT
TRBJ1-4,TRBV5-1,ASSSSPGQGDEKLF
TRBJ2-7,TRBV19,ASSPEDRSSYEQY
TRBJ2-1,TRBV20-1,SATGNNEQF
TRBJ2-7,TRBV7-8,ASSPTTQGGEQY
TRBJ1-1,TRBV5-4,ASSSRVGNTEAF
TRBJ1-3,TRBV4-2,ASSQGGLNTIY
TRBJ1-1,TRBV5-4,ASSYAGGPEAF
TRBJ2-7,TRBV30,AWSQGAGQY
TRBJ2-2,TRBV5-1,ASSLTSETGELF
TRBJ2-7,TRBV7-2,ASSLMRSGSIGEQY
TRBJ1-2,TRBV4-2,ASSQESGQALYGYT
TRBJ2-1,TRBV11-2,ASSPPSSPEPNEQF
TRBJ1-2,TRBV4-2,ASSQGLSGTGRYGYT
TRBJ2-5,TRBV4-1,ASSQAVYQETQY
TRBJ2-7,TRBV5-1,ASSLGAGADEQY
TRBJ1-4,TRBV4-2,ASSQLTTGATNEKLF
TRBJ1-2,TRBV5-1,ASSLSGTGGGSYGYT
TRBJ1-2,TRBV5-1,ASSPGQGPLYGYT
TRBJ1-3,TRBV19,ASSGGGVGNTIY
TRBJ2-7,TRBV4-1,ASRDLTGTSSYEQY
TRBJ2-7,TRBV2,ASSENRVDEQY
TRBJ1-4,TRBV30,AWSQSGTSRSVKLF
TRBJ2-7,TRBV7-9,ASSWGTESSYEQY
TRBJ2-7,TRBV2,ASIARGHSYEQY
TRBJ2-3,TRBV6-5,ASRASSADTQY
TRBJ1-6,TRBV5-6,ASSSGTGVSPLH
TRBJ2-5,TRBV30,AWSPGQGQETQY
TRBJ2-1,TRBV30,AWMRIGGRASNNEQF
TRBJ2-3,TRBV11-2,ASSLWPGRTDTQY